The entry that follows covers one TCR beta chain sequence. The table came from immunoSEQ multiplex PCR; TCRdb's copy has only in-frame clones and leaves some out. Of tens of thousands of clones listed, 90% are singletons. The data stem from a study of T cell changes during pregnancy in multiple sclerosis. Germline values: CDR1 LGHNA, CDR2 YNFKEQ. This CDR3 region has 17 residues. V dropped 4 bases and J dropped 4 bases, with 17 bases sitting between them. The TCR comes from a female donor in good health, enrolled as a control in a pregnancy study. The chain recombines TRBV4-2 with TRBJ2-6; perhaps TRBD1 as D (5 bases). Sequenced here: peripheral blood, sampled in the third trimester of pregnancy. CDR3 nucleotides: TGTGCCAGCAGCCCCTCCTCCCAGGGTCCCGGGGCCAACGTCCTGACTTTC. This sequence encodes CASSPSSQGPGANVLTF.